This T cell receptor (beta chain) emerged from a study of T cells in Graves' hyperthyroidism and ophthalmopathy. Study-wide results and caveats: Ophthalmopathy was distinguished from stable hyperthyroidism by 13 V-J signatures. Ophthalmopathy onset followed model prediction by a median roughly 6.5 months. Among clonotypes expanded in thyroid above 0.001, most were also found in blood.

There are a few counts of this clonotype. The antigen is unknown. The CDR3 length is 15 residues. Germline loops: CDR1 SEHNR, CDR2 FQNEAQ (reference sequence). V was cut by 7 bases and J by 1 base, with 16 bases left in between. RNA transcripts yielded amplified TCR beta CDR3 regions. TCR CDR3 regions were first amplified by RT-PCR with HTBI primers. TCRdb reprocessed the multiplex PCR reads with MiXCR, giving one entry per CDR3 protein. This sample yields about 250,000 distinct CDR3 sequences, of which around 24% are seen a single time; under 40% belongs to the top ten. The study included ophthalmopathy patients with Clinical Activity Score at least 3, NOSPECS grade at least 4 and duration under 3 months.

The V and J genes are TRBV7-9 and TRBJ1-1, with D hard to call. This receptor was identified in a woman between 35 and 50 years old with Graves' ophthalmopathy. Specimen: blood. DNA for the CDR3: TGTGCCAGCAACCCCTCCCGGACGGCGAACACTGAAGCTTTCTTT. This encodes CASNPSRTANTEAFF.